The 27 T cell receptor beta chains reported below all come from one sample, sequenced in a study of shared clonotypes between healthy human individuals. Assay: immunoSEQ multiplex PCR; the TCRdb copy retains only in-frame clones and omits some. The repertoire holds about 2.4 million clones, about 92% seen once, with 0.14% in the top ten. Input material: naive CD4+ T cells sorted from blood. Subset of the sample: CD45RA+ positively selected. The receptors were sampled from a man aged 18 to 29 in good health.

This sequence joins TRBV12-5 and TRBJ2-3; 9 positions match TRBD2. Trimming took 4 bases from V and 6 from J; bases not matched to a gene: 14. Germline loops: CDR1 LGHNT, CDR2 FRNRAP. The CDR3 length is 17 residues. The CDR3 DNA follows: TGTGCTAGTGGTTCCTCATTGTTTAGCGGGAGATGGGATACGCAGTATTTT. Protein: CASGSSLFSGRWDTQYF.

Remarks on this clone: This sample includes further DNA sequences coding for the same CDR3. The rearrangement links TRBV7-9 to TRBJ2-2, with 7 bases aligning to TRBD1. Germline CDR1 reads SEHNR; CDR2 reads FQNEAQ (reference sequence). The CDR3 has 15 amino acids. V dropped 1 base and J dropped 6; count of bases not matched to a gene: 5. CDR3 amino acids: CASSLVAGGAGELFF. The CDR3 DNA sequence: TGTGCCAGCAGCTTAGTTGCAGGGGGAGCCGGGGAGCTGTTTTTT.

The V call is TRBV5-1, the J call TRBJ1-2; D is possibly TRBD1 (5 bases). Trimming stripped 3 bases from V and 8 bases from J, with 23 bases between. Germline V CDR1 and CDR2: SGHRS, YFSETQ. This CDR3 is built from 16 residues. The CDR3 region has the DNA TGCGCCAGCAGCTCGCTGGGGGAGGGGTCCGCTGAGGGCTACACCTTC. Its protein product is CASSSLGEGSAEGYTF.

This sequence joins TRBV2 and TRBJ2-1; no clear D gene. The CDR3 has 16 residues. Germline lookup yields CDR1 SNHLY and CDR2 FYNNEI. V lost 3 bases and J lost 0, with 12 bases in between. CDR3 DNA: TGTGCCAGCAGTGAGAGGCGACATAGCTCCTACAATGAGCAGTTCTTC. Protein: CASSERRHSSYNEQFF.

J is TRBJ1-2 and V is TRBV13; D gene ambiguous. The CDR3 extends over 15 amino acids. Per the germline V gene, CDR1 is PRHDT and CDR2 is FYEKMQ (reference sequence). V lost 5 bases, J lost 0 bases, and 13 bases lay in between. The CDR3 reads CASSPPGKTNYGYTF. The CDR3 DNA is TGTGCCAGCAGCCCTCCGGGAAAAACTAACTATGGCTACACCTTC.

V usage is TRBV19 and J usage is TRBJ2-2; D unclear. Germline loops: CDR1 LNHDA, CDR2 SQIVND (reference sequence). The germline V and J ends were trimmed by 4 bases and 7 bases, with 10 bases remaining between them. This CDR3 region has 13 residues. The CDR3 reads CASSTGIFGELFF. DNA for the CDR3: TGTGCCAGTAGTACTGGAATTTTCGGGGAGCTGTTTTTT.

A few counts support this clone. The chain uses TRBV6-5 and TRBJ2-7; 7 nucleotides agree with TRBD1. From germline, CDR1 is MNHEY and CDR2 SVGAGI. Germline trimming cut 7 bases from V and 5 bases from J; bases unmatched to any gene: 11. This CDR3 has 14 amino acids. CDR3 amino acids: CASTTRQGVDEQYF. The CDR3 bases are TGTGCCAGCACCACGAGGCAGGGGGTAGACGAGCAGTACTTC.

The chain couples TRBV23-1 to TRBJ2-5; 9 nucleotides match TRBD2. Being an ORF, TRBV23-1 has a function that is uncertain. The CDR3 covers 18 residues. The V and J ends lost 2 bases and 5 bases, in that order; junction bases with no gene match: 15. CDR3: CASSQPLAGTSLWETQYF. DNA for the CDR3: TGCGCCAGCAGTCAACCACTGGCCGGGACTAGCTTGTGGGAGACCCAGTACTTC.

Regarding this clone: This specimen includes other DNA sequences encoding the same CDR3. The chain combines TRBV2 with TRBJ2-2; D is ambiguous. Trimming pared 7 bases from V and 6 bases from J, leaving 6 bases between. This CDR3 contains 11 residues. From germline, CDR1 is SNHLY and CDR2 FYNNEI. The CDR3 DNA is TGTGCCAGCACCCTATCCGGGGAGCTGTTTTTT. Its translation is CASTLSGELFF.

CDR3 bases: TGTGCCAGCTCACCACCGGTGATGGTAGCGGGGGACAATGAGCAGTTCTTC. This sequence encodes CASSPPVMVAGDNEQFF. The chain has TRBV18 and TRBJ2-1, with 9 bases identical to TRBD2. The germline gives CDR1 KGHSH, CDR2 LQKENI. The CDR3 totals 17 residues. Trimming cost V 0 bases and J 5 bases; bases outside gene matches: 8.

CDR3 nucleotide sequence: TGCGCCAGCAGCCAAGCGGGGCTGGGCAATCAGCCCCAGCATTTT. Protein product: CASSQAGLGNQPQHF. The chain links TRBV4-1 to TRBJ1-5; TRBD1 might be the D (5 bases). With 1 base removed from V and 2 bases from J, the gap between germline ends came to 9 bases. CDR1 and CDR2 (germline): MGHRA, YSYEKL. The CDR3 covers 15 residues.

The chain couples TRBV6-1 to TRBJ1-2, with D perhaps TRBD1 (5 bases). The germline gives CDR1 MNHNS, CDR2 SASEGT. The V gene lost 2 bases and the J gene lost 0 bases, with 10 bases spanning the gap. The CDR3 has 15 amino acids. The CDR3 loop is CASSEWQGANYGYTF. The CDR3 DNA sequence: TGTGCCAGCAGTGAATGGCAGGGAGCTAACTATGGCTACACCTTC.

Regarding this clone: Other DNA sequences in the same sample also yield this CDR3. V gene TRBV6-5 combines with J gene TRBJ2-7; 10 bases map to TRBD1. The junction had 4 bases not matched to a gene; V was cut back by 4 bases and J by 4 bases. The CDR3 runs to 14 residues. The V gene's germline CDR1 is MNHEY and CDR2 SVGAGI. The CDR3 region is CASSSRTGGYEQYF. The CDR3 region has the DNA TGTGCCAGCAGTTCCCGGACAGGGGGGTACGAGCAGTACTTC.

V and J are TRBV6-4 and TRBJ2-1; 12 bases map to TRBD1. CDR3 length equals 14 residues. The V gene end was trimmed by 4 bases and the J gene end by 9 bases; junction bases not matched to a gene: 4. The germline gives CDR1 MRHNA, CDR2 SNTAGT. CDR3 amino acids: CASSVGTGGAEQFF. The CDR3 region has the DNA TGTGCCAGCAGTGTCGGGACAGGGGGCGCTGAGCAGTTCTTC.

The chain joins TRBV11-2 to TRBJ1-2, with unresolved D. Germline lookup yields CDR1 SGHAT and CDR2 FQNNGV. CDR3 size: 15 residues. Trimming left V 0 bases short and J 2 bases short, with 10 bases between. This CDR3 reads CASSLDLARNYGYTF. In nucleotides, the CDR3 is TGTGCCAGCAGCTTAGATCTAGCCAGAAACTATGGCTACACCTTC.

The chain uses TRBV5-4 and TRBJ1-4, with D perhaps matching TRBD1 (6 bases). Per the germline V gene, CDR1 is SGHNT and CDR2 is YYREEE (reference sequence). CDR3 size: 14 residues. The V end was cut by 0 bases, the J end by 8 bases, with 11 bases between. The CDR3 is CASSLDQGTEKLFF. CDR3 nucleotides: TGTGCCAGCAGCTTGGATCAGGGGACCGAAAAACTGTTTTTT.

V gene TRBV5-1 combines with J gene TRBJ2-3, with 7 bases lining up with TRBD1. V lost 4 bases and J lost 3; bases outside the gene matches: 2. The CDR3 has 13 amino acids. Germline loops: CDR1 SGHRS, CDR2 YFSETQ. DNA for the CDR3: TGCGCCAGCAGCGAACAGGGGACAGATACGCAGTATTTT. This gives the protein CASSEQGTDTQYF. Based on the CDR3 plus reference TRBV5-1 and TRBJ2-3, the full variable domain is KAGVTQTPRYLIKTRGQQVTLSCSPISGHRSVSWYQQTPGQGLQFLFEYFSETQRNKGNFPGRFSGRQFSNSRSEMNVSTLELGDSALYLCASSEQGTDTQYFGPGTRLTVL.

As regards this clone: The sample has other DNA sequences that encode this CDR3 too. The chain employs TRBV18 and TRBJ1-2; no reliable D call. The germline gives CDR1 KGHSH, CDR2 LQKENI. The ends were cut back, 0 bases at V and 4 bases at J, with 9 bases in the middle. CDR3 size: 14 residues. The CDR3 sequence: CASSPPSGIYGYTF. The CDR3 nucleotides read TGTGCCAGCTCACCACCTTCGGGAATCTATGGCTACACCTTC. Together with reference TRBV18 and TRBJ1-2, the CDR3 gives the full variable domain: NAGVMQNPRHLVRRRGQEARLRCSPMKGHSHVYWYRQLPEEGLKFMVYLQKENIIDESGMPKERFSAEFPKEGPSILRIQQVVRGDSAAYFCASSPPSGIYGYTFGSGTRLTVV.

The V gene is TRBV21-1, the J gene TRBJ2-5; TRBD2 is the table's D call, not checked against the DNA. TRBV21-1 is a pseudogene locus. The CDR3 spans 18 residues. The CDR3 nucleotides read TGTGCCAGCAGCTCTTCCCATGGACGGAAACCCGGGGGGGAGACCCAGTACTTC. Translating it yields CASSSSHGRKPGGETQYF.

The chain is built from TRBV7-2 and TRBJ2-7; a possible D gene is TRBD1 (5 bases). The CDR3 extends over 13 amino acids. The germline gives CDR1 SGHTA, CDR2 FQGNSA. Trimming left V 4 bases short and J 4 bases short, with 11 bases between. The CDR3 DNA reads TGTGCCAGCAGCTCCACGACAGAGTACGAGCAGTACTTC. Amino acid sequence: CASSSTTEYEQYF.

The chain has TRBV25-1 and TRBJ2-2; maybe TRBD1 (5 bases). The length of the CDR3 is 14 residues. V was clipped by 1 base and J by 6 bases, with 9 bases between them. The germline CDR1 and CDR2 sequences are MGHDK and SYGVNS. The CDR3 spells CASSELGVAGELFF. The CDR3 bases are TGTGCCAGCAGTGAATTAGGGGTGGCCGGGGAGCTGTTTTTT.

The sample holds one count of this clone. The rearrangement joins TRBV5-1 to TRBJ2-7, with 12 bases lining up with TRBD1. The germline V gene has CDR1 SGHRS and CDR2 YFSETQ. V was pared by 4 bases and J by 5 bases, with 7 bases of the junction left unmatched. This CDR3 is built from 15 residues. The CDR3 nucleotides read TGCGCCAGCAGCCAGGACAGGGACAGGGGGCACGAGCAGTACTTC. This sequence encodes CASSQDRDRGHEQYF.

CDR3 DNA sequence: TGTGCCAGCAGTATAGGACCATACGAGCAGTACTTC. Its protein product is CASSIGPYEQYF. This chain connects TRBV28 to TRBJ2-7; D remains unclear. Germline V gives CDR1 MDHEN, CDR2 SYDVKM. V was cut by 5 bases and J by 4 bases, with 9 bases left in between. This CDR3 comprises 12 residues.

This clone is a singleton in its sample. The conserved phenylalanine or tryptophan is not found at the CDR3 terminus, so this likely reflects a read error. The limits of the CDR3 on the DNA are not certain, so only TCRdb's listed CDR3 is given. V gene TRBV11-3 combines with J gene TRBJ2-7; the D call of TRBD2 is as the table states it, not checked on the DNA. The CDR3 has 8 amino acids, counting both end residues. Germline CDR1 reads SGHNT; CDR2 reads YENEEA. CDR3 residues: CASSIPGG.

This chain links TRBV19 with TRBJ2-7; D assignment may be TRBD1 or TRBD2 (5 bases each). Trimming removed 3 bases from V and 4 bases from J, with 10 bases in between. CDR3 length equals 13 residues. Germline V gene data show CDR1 as LNHDA and CDR2 as SQIVND (reference sequence). For the CDR3, the DNA is TGTGCCAGTAGTATCGACTGGGGGTACGAGCAGTACTTC. Its protein is CASSIDWGYEQYF.

The rearrangement links TRBV18 to TRBJ2-7; D unresolved. Trimming took off 0 bases at V and 7 bases at J, with 16 bases between the two ends. The CDR3 runs to 15 residues. CDR1 is KGHSH, CDR2 LQKENI, per germline. CDR3 sequence (DNA): TGTGCCAGCTCACCACCGACCCAGACCTCCAGTGAGCAGTACTTC. This encodes CASSPPTQTSSEQYF.

As for this clone: Additional DNA sequences in this sample encode the identical CDR3. J is TRBJ1-4 and V is TRBV6-5; D not certain. CDR1 is MNHEY, CDR2 SVGAGI, per germline. The CDR3 extends over 12 amino acids. V shed 0 bases and J shed 8 bases, with 4 bases lying between them. Here the CDR3 DNA reads TGTGCCAGCAGTTACTCTGGGGAAAAACTGTTTTTT. Amino acids: CASSYSGEKLFF.